This entry features one TCR beta chain sequence. Its antigen is currently unknown. Treatment meaning: around 19 received Ad26.COV2.S at low or high dose, single or two shots; about 5 received placebo; per-sample allocation not given. Specimen acquisition occurred on day 63 following the initial vaccine or placebo injection. The germline V and J ends were trimmed by 3 bases and 2 bases, with 12 bases remaining between them. The CDR3 covers 14 residues. Germline V gene data show CDR1 as GTSNPN and CDR2 as SVGIG (reference sequence). The data were produced by immunoSEQ multiplex PCR, yet TCRdb's version contains in-frame clones alone and is incomplete. Altogether about 680,000 clones are present, roughly 90% being singletons, with the ten largest covering approximately 1.5%. The data were taken from a study of Ad26.COV2.S vaccination and SARS-CoV-2 variants. Study summary: Donor got 5x10^10 or 1x10^11 viral particles of Ad26.COV2.S. Findings and limits, study-wide: Comparable non-spike TCR breadth was observed in vaccine and placebo recipients.

The material sequenced was peripheral blood, taken in a trial of Ad26.COV2.S vaccine versus placebo. The V and J genes are TRBV30 and TRBJ2-3; D may be TRBD2 (6 bases). The sequence came from a person aged 18-60 years who received the Ad26.COV2.S COVID-19 vaccine or a placebo. CDR3 protein: CAWSRDFNTDTQYF. The CDR3 DNA is TGTGCCTGGAGCCGGGACTTTAACACAGATACGCAGTATTTT.